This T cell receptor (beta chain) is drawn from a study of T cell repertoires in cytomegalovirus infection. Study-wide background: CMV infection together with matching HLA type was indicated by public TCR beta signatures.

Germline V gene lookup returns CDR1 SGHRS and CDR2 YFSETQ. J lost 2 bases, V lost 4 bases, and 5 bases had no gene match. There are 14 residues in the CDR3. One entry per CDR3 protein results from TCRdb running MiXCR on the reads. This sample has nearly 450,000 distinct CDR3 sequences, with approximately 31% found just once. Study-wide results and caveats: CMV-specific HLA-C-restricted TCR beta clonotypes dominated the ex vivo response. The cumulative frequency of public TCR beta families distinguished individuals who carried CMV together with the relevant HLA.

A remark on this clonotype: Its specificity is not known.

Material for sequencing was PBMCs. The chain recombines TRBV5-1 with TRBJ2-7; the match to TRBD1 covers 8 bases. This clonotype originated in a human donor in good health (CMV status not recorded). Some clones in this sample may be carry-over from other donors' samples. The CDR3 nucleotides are TGCGCCAGCAGCACCGGACAGGGTCCCTACGAGCAGTACTTC. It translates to CASSTGQGPYEQYF.